This T cell receptor (beta chain) was found in a study of blood T cell repertoires in COVID-19. The repertoire was sequenced with immunoSEQ multiplex PCR; TCRdb's copy has only in-frame clones and lacks some. The sample has about 94,000 clones; less than 85% are singletons. Per the germline V gene, CDR1 is SGHTA and CDR2 is FQGTGA. The CDR3 covers 13 residues. Trimming removed 5 bases from V and 0 bases from J, with 7 bases in between. The sequencing input was peripheral blood. The TCR originated in a woman aged 80 or over with acute or convalescent COVID-19. The genes are TRBV7-3 and TRBJ1-2; no firm D call. DNA of the CDR3: TGTGCCAGCAGCGAGTACTCTAACTATGGCTACACCTTC. Translating gives CASSEYSNYGYTF.